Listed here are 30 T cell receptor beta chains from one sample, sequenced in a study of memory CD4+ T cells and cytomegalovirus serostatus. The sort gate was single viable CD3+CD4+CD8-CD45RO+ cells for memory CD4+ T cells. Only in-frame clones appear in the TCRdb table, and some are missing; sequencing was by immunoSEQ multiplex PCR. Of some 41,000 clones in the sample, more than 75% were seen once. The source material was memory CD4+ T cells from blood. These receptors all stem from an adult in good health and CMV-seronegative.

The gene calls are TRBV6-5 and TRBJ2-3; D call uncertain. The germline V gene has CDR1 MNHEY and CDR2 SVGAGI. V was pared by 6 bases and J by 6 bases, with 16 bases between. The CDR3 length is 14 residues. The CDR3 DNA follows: TGTGCCAGCAGACCCGGACCCGCCATGGATACGCAGTATTTT. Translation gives CASRPGPAMDTQYF.

The CDR3, as DNA: TGTGCCAGCAGTGAGGACAGGGGCAATCAGCCCCAGCATTTT. Amino acid sequence: CASSEDRGNQPQHF. V is TRBV2 and J is TRBJ1-5, with TRBD1 matching 8 bases. The CDR3 has 14 residues. After removal of 3 bases from V and 2 bases from J, the junction contained 0 bases not matched to a gene. Germline assignment: CDR1 SNHLY and CDR2 FYNNEI.

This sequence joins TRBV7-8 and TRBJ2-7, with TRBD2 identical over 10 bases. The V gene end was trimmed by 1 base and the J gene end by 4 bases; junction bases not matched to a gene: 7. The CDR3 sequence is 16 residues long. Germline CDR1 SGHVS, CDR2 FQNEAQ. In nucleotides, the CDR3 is TGTGCCAGCAGCTTAGGGAGCGGGGGGGAGGGGTACGAGCAGTACTTC. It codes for CASSLGSGGEGYEQYF. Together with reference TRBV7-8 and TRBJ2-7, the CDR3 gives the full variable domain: GAGVSQSPRYKVAKRGQDVALRCDPISGHVSLFWYQQALGQGPEFLTYFQNEAQLDKSGLPSDRFFAERPEGSVSTLKIQRTQQEDSAVYLCASSLGSGGEGYEQYFGPGTRLTVT.

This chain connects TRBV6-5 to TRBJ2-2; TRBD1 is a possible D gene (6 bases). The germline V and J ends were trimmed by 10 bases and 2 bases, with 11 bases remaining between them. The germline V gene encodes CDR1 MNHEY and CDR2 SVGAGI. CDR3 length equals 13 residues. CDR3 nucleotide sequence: TGTGCCACCTTGGACAGAAACACCGGGGAGCTGTTTTTT. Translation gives CATLDRNTGELFF.

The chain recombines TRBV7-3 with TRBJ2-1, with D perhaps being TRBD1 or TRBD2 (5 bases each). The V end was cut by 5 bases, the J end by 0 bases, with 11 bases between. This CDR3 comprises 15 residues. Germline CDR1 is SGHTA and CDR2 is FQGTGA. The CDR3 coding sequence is TGTGCCAGCAGCCCACCAGGGAGCTCCTACAATGAGCAGTTCTTC. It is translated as CASSPPGSSYNEQFF.

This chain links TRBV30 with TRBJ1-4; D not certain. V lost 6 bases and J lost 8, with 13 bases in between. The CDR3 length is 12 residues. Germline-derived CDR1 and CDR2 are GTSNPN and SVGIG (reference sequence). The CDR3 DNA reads TGTGCCTGTAGAAACAACCGAGAAAAACTGTTTTTT. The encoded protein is CACRNNREKLFF.

As DNA, the CDR3 is TGTGCCAGTAGTCCGCGGACAGGACAGCTTTACGAGCAGTACTTC. As protein: CASSPRTGQLYEQYF. This sequence joins TRBV19 and TRBJ2-7; 7 nucleotides align to TRBD1. After removal of 5 bases from V and 4 bases from J, the junction contained 11 bases not matched to a gene. CDR1 and CDR2 from the germline V gene are LNHDA and SQIVND (reference sequence). This CDR3 has 15 residues.

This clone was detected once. Here the CDR3 reads CASSETRSTEGAFF. The CDR3 coding sequence is TGTGCCAGCAGTGAAACGAGGTCGACCGAAGGAGCTTTCTTT. The J gene is TRBJ1-1, the V gene TRBV2, with D unclear. V shed 2 bases and J shed 10 bases, with 17 bases lying between them. CDR3 length: 14 amino acids. Germline V lookup: CDR1 SNHLY, CDR2 FYNNEI. Supplemented by reference TRBV2 and TRBJ1-1, the full variable domain reads EPEVTQTPSHQVTQMGQEVILRCVPISNHLYFYWYRQILGQKVEFLVSFYNNEISEKSEIFDDQFSVERPDGSNFTLKIRSTKLEDSAMYFCASSETRSTEGAFFGQGTRLTVV.

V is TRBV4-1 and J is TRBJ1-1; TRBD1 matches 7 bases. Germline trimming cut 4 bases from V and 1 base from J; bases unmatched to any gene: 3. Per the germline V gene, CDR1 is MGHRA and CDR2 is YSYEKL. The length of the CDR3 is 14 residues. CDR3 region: CASSPGQRNTEAFF. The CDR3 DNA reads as TGCGCCAGCAGCCCGGGACAGCGGAACACTGAAGCTTTCTTT.

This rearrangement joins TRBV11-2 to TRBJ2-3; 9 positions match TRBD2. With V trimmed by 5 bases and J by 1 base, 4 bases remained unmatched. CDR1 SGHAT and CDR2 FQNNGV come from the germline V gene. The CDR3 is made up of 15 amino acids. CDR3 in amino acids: CASSQLAGRTDTQYF. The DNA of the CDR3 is TGTGCCAGCAGCCAACTAGCGGGCCGCACAGATACGCAGTATTTT.

CDR3 region: CASSMQGAAETQYF. The CDR3 DNA reads as TGTGCCAGCAGCATGCAAGGGGCAGCAGAGACCCAGTACTTC. The V and J genes are TRBV5-4 and TRBJ2-5, with a weak D call TRBD1 (5 bases). Per germline, CDR1 SGHNT and CDR2 YYREEE (reference sequence). V was shortened by 4 bases and J by 4 bases, with 14 bases between the two germline ends. The CDR3 is made up of 14 amino acids.

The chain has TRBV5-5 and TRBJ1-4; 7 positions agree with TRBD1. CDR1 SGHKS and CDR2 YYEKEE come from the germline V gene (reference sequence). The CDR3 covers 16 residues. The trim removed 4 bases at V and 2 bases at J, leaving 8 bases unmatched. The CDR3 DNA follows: TGTGCCAGCAGCCTCGGATCGGGACAGACTAATGAAAAACTGTTTTTT. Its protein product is CASSLGSGQTNEKLFF.

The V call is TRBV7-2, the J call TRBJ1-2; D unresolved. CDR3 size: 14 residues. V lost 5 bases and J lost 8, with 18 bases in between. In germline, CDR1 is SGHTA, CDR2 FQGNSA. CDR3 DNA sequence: TGTGCCAGCAGCACAGAGTTCAACTACATGGGCTACACCTTC. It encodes CASSTEFNYMGYTF.

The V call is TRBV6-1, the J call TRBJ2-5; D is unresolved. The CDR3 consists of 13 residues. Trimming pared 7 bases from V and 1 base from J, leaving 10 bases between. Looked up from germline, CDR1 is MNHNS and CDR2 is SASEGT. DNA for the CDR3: TGTGCCAGCATGGCGGCCGGCCAAGAGACCCAGTACTTC. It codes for CASMAAGQETQYF.

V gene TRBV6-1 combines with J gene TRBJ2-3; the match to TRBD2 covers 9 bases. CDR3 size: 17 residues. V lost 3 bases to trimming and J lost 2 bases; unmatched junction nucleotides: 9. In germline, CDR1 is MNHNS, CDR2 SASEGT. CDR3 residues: CASSDKWAGGFTDTQYF. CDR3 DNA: TGTGCCAGCAGTGATAAGTGGGCGGGGGGGTTCACAGATACGCAGTATTTT.

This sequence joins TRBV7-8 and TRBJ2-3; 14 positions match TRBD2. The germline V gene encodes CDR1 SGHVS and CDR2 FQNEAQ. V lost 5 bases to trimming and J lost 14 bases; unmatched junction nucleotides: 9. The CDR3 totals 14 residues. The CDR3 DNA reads TGTGCCAGCAGCCCAGATATGACTAGCGGGGGGGGGTATTTT. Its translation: CASSPDMTSGGGYF.

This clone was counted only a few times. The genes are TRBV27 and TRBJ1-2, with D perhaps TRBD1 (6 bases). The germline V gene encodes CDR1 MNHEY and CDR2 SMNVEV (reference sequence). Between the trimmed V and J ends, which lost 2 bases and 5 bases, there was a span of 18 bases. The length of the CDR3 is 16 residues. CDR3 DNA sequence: TGTGCCAGCAGTTTAGCGCCTAGTACAGGGAATTATGGCTACACCTTC. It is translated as CASSLAPSTGNYGYTF.

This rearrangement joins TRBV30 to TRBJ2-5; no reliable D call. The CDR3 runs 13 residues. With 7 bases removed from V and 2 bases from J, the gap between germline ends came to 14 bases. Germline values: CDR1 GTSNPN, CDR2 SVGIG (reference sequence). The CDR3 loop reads CASSTLLQETQYF. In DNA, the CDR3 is TGTGCCTCCTCGACGCTGTTGCAAGAGACCCAGTACTTC.

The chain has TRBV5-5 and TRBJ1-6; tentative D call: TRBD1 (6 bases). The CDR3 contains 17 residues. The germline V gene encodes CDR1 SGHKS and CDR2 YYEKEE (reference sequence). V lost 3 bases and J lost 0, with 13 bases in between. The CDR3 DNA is TGTGCCAGCAGCTCCCGACAGGATAGCTCCTATAATTCACCCCTCCACTTT. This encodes CASSSRQDSSYNSPLHF.

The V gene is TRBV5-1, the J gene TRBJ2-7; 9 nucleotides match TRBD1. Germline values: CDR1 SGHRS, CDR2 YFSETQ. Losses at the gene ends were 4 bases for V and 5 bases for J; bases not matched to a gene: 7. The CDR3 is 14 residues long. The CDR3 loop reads CASSHGTGRDEQYF. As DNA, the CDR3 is TGCGCCAGCAGCCACGGGACAGGGCGAGACGAGCAGTACTTC.

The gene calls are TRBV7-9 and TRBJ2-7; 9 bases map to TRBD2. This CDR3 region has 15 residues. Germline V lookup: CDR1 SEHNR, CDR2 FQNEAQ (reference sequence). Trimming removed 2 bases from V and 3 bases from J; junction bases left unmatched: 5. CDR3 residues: CASSLMVAGDYEQYF. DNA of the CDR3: TGTGCCAGCAGCTTAATGGTAGCGGGGGACTACGAGCAGTACTTC.

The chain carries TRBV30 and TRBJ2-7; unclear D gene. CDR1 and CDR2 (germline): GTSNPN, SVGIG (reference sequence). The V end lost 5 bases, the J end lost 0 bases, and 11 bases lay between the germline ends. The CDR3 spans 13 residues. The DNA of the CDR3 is TGTGCCTGGGCCGCCTGGGCCTCCTACGAGCAGTACTTC. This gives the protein CAWAAWASYEQYF.

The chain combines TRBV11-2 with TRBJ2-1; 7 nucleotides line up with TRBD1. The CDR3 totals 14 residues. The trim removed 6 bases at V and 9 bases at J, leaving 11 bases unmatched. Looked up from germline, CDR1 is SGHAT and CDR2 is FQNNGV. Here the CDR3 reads CASRQSTGYGEQFF. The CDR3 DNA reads TGTGCCAGCAGGCAATCGACAGGGTACGGTGAGCAGTTCTTC. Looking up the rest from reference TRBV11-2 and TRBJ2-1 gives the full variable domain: EAGVAQSPRYKIIEKRQSVAFWCNPISGHATLYWYQQILGQGPKLLIQFQNNGVVDDSQLPKDRFSAERLKGVDSTLKIQPAKLEDSAVYLCASRQSTGYGEQFFGPGTRLTVL.

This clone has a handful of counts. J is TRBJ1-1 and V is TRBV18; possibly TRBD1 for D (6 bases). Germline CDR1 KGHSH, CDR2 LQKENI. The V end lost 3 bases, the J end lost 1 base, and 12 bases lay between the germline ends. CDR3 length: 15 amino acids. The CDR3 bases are TGTGCCAGCTCACCCTTGGGGGGCCCGAACACTGAAGCTTTCTTT. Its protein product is CASSPLGGPNTEAFF. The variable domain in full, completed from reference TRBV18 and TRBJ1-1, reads NAGVMQNPRHLVRRRGQEARLRCSPMKGHSHVYWYRQLPEEGLKFMVYLQKENIIDESGMPKERFSAEFPKEGPSILRIQQVVRGDSAAYFCASSPLGGPNTEAFFGQGTRLTVV.

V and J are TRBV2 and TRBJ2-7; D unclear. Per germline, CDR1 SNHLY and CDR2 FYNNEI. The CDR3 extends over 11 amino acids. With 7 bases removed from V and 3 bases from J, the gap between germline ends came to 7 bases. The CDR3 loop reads CASMANYEQYF. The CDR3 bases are TGTGCCAGCATGGCCAACTACGAGCAGTACTTC.

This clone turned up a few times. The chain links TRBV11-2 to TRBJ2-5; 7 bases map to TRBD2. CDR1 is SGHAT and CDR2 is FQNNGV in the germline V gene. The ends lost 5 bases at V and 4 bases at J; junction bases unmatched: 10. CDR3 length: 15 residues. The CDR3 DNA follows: TGTGCCAGCAGCCGGTGGGGGGGGTCGCGAGAGACCCAGTACTTC. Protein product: CASSRWGGSRETQYF. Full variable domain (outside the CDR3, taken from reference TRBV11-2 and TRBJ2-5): EAGVAQSPRYKIIEKRQSVAFWCNPISGHATLYWYQQILGQGPKLLIQFQNNGVVDDSQLPKDRFSAERLKGVDSTLKIQPAKLEDSAVYLCASSRWGGSRETQYFGPGTRLLVL.

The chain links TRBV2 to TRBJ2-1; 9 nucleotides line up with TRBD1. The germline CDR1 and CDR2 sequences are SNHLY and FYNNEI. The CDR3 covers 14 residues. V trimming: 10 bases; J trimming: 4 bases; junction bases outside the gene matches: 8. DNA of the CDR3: TGTGCCACCGGGACGGGACAGGGTTACAATGAGCAGTTCTTC. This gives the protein CATGTGQGYNEQFF.

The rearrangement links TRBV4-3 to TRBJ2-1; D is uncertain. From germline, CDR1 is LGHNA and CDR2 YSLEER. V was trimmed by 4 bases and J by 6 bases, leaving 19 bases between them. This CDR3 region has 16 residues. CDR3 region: CASSPMASTYINEQFF. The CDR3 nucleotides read TGCGCCAGCAGCCCAATGGCGTCAACCTACATCAATGAGCAGTTCTTC.

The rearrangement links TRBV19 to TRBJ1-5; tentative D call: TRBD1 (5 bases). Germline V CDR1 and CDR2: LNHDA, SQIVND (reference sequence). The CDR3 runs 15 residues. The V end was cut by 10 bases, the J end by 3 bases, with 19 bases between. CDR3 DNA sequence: TGTGCCATAGGGGACCCGGGACGGCTCAATCAGCCCCAGCATTTT. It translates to CAIGDPGRLNQPQHF.

CDR3 DNA: TGTGCCAGCAGTTACTCGTCCGACTCTGGAAACACCATATATTTT. It translates to CASSYSSDSGNTIYF. V and J are TRBV6-5 and TRBJ1-3; no reliable D call. Trimming took off 0 bases at V and 0 bases at J, with 6 bases between the two ends. The CDR3 length is 15 residues. Germline V gives CDR1 MNHEY, CDR2 SVGAGI.